Shown below are 31 T cell receptor beta chains from a single sample sequenced in a study of T cell changes during pregnancy in multiple sclerosis (dated by TCRdb to about 2019). The library was produced with the immunoSEQ multiplex PCR assay. Sourced from immuneACCESS, this table was stored by TCRdb with only in-frame sequences that have V and J called. A share of the clones is absent; for the studies checked, an unresolved V gene accounts for under half, and the remainder has no known explanation. Across this sample there are tens of thousands of clones, with approximately 86% seen only once. Roughly 1% of the sample is in the top ten clones. The sequences come from CD4+ T cells from peripheral blood mononuclear cells, collected in the first trimester of pregnancy. These receptors all stem from a female donor in good health, enrolled as a control in a pregnancy study.

The chain links TRBV29-1 to TRBJ1-2; D remains ambiguous. Trimming took 4 bases from V and 3 from J, leaving 12 bases between them. The CDR3 runs 13 residues. CDR1 and CDR2 from the germline V gene are SQVTM and ANQGSEA. The CDR3 loop is CSVGSLGDYGYTF. In nucleotides, the CDR3 is TGCAGCGTTGGAAGCCTCGGGGACTATGGCTACACCTTC.

The rearrangement joins TRBV29-1 to TRBJ1-4; tentative D call: TRBD1 (6 bases). Per the germline V gene, CDR1 is SQVTM and CDR2 is ANQGSEA. CDR3 size: 14 residues. The germline V and J ends were trimmed by 8 bases and 8 bases, with 21 bases remaining between them. The CDR3 DNA reads as TGCAGCTTTTCTCTGGGAACAGGGAACGAAAAACTGTTTTTT. This codes for CSFSLGTGNEKLFF.

Written as DNA, the CDR3 is TGTGCCAGCAGCTTGAGGCTAGGGGAGGTCACCGGGGAGCTGTTTTTT. Protein product: CASSLRLGEVTGELFF. J is TRBJ2-2 and V is TRBV11-2; TRBD2 is a possible D gene (6 bases). V was clipped by 3 bases and J by 4 bases, with 15 bases between them. The CDR3 runs 16 residues. Looked up from germline, CDR1 is SGHAT and CDR2 is FQNNGV.

This chain joins TRBV18 and TRBJ1-1, with 7 bases matching TRBD1. Trimming at V came to 4 bases and at J to 3 bases, leaving 2 bases not matched to a gene. The CDR3 has 13 residues. Germline-derived CDR1 and CDR2 are KGHSH and LQKENI. For the CDR3, the DNA is TGTGCCAGCTCACAGGGGGCGGACACTGAAGCTTTCTTT. Encoded protein: CASSQGADTEAFF.

This chain connects TRBV11-1 to TRBJ1-3; D is possibly TRBD1 (5 bases). The CDR3 is 14 residues long. CDR1 and CDR2 from the germline V gene are SGHAT and FQDESV (reference sequence). The V gene lost 2 bases and the J gene lost 6 bases, with 11 bases spanning the gap. The CDR3 loop is CASSLSDTINTIYF. Written as DNA, the CDR3 is TGTGCCAGCAGCTTATCGGACACCATAAACACCATATATTTT.

The gene calls are TRBV18 and TRBJ2-7; TRBD2 agrees at 8 bases. Germline V gives CDR1 KGHSH, CDR2 LQKENI. This CDR3 has 18 amino acids. V trimming: 1 base; J trimming: 7 bases; junction bases outside the gene matches: 18. The CDR3 spells CASSPRWAEAGVAGEQYF. CDR3 sequence (DNA): TGTGCCAGCTCACCACGGTGGGCCGAAGCGGGGGTGGCTGGTGAGCAGTACTTC.

V usage is TRBV7-6 and J usage is TRBJ2-4; TRBD2 matches 15 bases. The V and J ends lost 1 base and 1 base, in that order; junction bases with no gene match: 11. In germline, CDR1 is SGHVS, CDR2 FNYEAQ. The CDR3 contains 21 residues. The CDR3: CASSLGGLAGGPISAKNIQYF. The CDR3 DNA is TGTGCCAGCAGCTTAGGCGGACTAGCGGGGGGGCCGATATCGGCCAAAAACATTCAGTACTTC.

The chain is built from TRBV7-2 and TRBJ2-2; TRBD1 might be the D (6 bases). CDR1 and CDR2 from the germline V gene are SGHTA and FQGNSA. The CDR3 is made up of 16 amino acids. The V end was cut by 10 bases, the J end by 0 bases, with 18 bases between. CDR3 sequence (DNA): TGTGCCACCATGACCTGGGGGCAGTCGAACACCGGGGAGCTGTTTTTT. As protein: CATMTWGQSNTGELFF.

The V call is TRBV5-1, the J call TRBJ1-2; 8 nucleotides line up with TRBD1. The germline gives CDR1 SGHRS, CDR2 YFSETQ. The CDR3 is 15 amino acids. Losses at the gene ends were 1 base for V and 8 bases for J; bases not matched to a gene: 10. DNA for the CDR3: TGCGCCAGCAGCTTGAAAGACAGGGGTTGGGTCGGCTACACCTTC. It specifies CASSLKDRGWVGYTF.

The chain carries TRBV4-3 and TRBJ2-2, with 11 bases that match TRBD2. The CDR3 totals 20 residues. The V segment lost 3 bases and the J segment 6 bases; nucleotides outside the gene matches: 18. CDR1 and CDR2 (germline): LGHNA, YSLEER. The chain's CDR3 is CASSHPLPPSGGSDAGELFF. CDR3 coding DNA: TGCGCCAGCAGCCATCCACTCCCCCCTAGCGGGGGGTCGGACGCCGGGGAGCTGTTTTTT.

The V call is TRBV7-2, the J call TRBJ2-7; 10 bases match TRBD2. The CDR3 is 14 residues long. After removal of 5 bases from V and 3 bases from J, the junction contained 4 bases not matched to a gene. Germline assignment: CDR1 SGHTA and CDR2 FQGNSA. CDR3 sequence: CASSPLAGGYEQYF. Written as DNA, the CDR3 is TGTGCCAGCAGCCCGTTAGCGGGGGGCTACGAGCAGTACTTC.

The chain recombines TRBV4-2 with TRBJ1-1, with D possibly TRBD1 on 5 matching bases. Germline CDR1 reads LGHNA; CDR2 reads YNFKEQ. Trimming cost V 4 bases and J 1 base, with 13 bases left between them. CDR3 length equals 15 residues. This chain's CDR3 is CASSPTGDRNTEAFF. The CDR3 DNA is TGTGCCAGCAGCCCTACGGGGGATCGGAACACTGAAGCTTTCTTT.

This clone was seen once. The chain uses TRBV11-2 and TRBJ2-7, with a tentative D call TRBD1 (6 bases). The germline V gene has CDR1 SGHAT and CDR2 FQNNGV. This CDR3 region has 15 residues. The V end lost 1 base, the J end lost 0 bases, and 10 bases lay between the germline ends. CDR3 nucleotides: TGTGCCAGCAGCTTAGGGAGGACAGACTCCTACGAGCAGTACTTC. It codes for CASSLGRTDSYEQYF. Variable domain in full (rest from reference TRBV11-2 and TRBJ2-7): EAGVAQSPRYKIIEKRQSVAFWCNPISGHATLYWYQQILGQGPKLLIQFQNNGVVDDSQLPKDRFSAERLKGVDSTLKIQPAKLEDSAVYLCASSLGRTDSYEQYFGPGTRLTVT.

The CDR3 DNA reads as TGTGCCAGCAGCTTTCACCGACAGGGAGGCACTGAAGCTTTCTTT. It is translated as CASSFHRQGGTEAFF. V gene TRBV7-9 combines with J gene TRBJ1-1; 7 positions agree with TRBD1. The V and J ends lost 3 bases and 4 bases, in that order; junction bases with no gene match: 8. The germline gives CDR1 SEHNR, CDR2 FQNEAQ (reference sequence). The length of the CDR3 is 15 residues.

The gene calls are TRBV7-2 and TRBJ2-1; 10 positions agree with TRBD2. V was pared by 3 bases and J by 6 bases, with 2 bases of the junction left unmatched. The CDR3 consists of 14 residues. Germline V lookup: CDR1 SGHTA, CDR2 FQGNSA. CDR3 residues: CASSLGTSANEQFF. CDR3 bases: TGTGCCAGCAGCTTGGGGACTAGCGCCAATGAGCAGTTCTTC.

The chain has TRBV9 and TRBJ2-3; 9 positions agree with TRBD2. The CDR3 covers 16 residues. V lost 6 bases, J lost 3 bases, and 11 bases stayed unmatched. From germline, CDR1 is SGDLS and CDR2 YYNGEE. For the CDR3, the DNA is TGTGCCAGCATGCCCTTGGCGGGAGGGCCAACAGATACGCAGTATTTT. It is translated as CASMPLAGGPTDTQYF. Full variable domain (outside the CDR3, taken from reference TRBV9 and TRBJ2-3): DSGVTQTPKHLITATGQRVTLRCSPRSGDLSVYWYQQSLDQGLQFLIQYYNGEERAKGNILERFSAQQFPDLHSELNLSSLELGDSALYFCASMPLAGGPTDTQYFGPGTRLTVL.

This clone was counted only a few times. CDR3 loop: CASSPGTTGNGYTF. In nucleotides, the CDR3 is TGCGCCAGCAGCCCTGGGACGACAGGGAATGGCTACACCTTC. The chain recombines TRBV4-1 with TRBJ1-2; 7 nucleotides match TRBD1. The CDR3 is made up of 14 amino acids. The germline gives CDR1 MGHRA, CDR2 YSYEKL. V was clipped by 4 bases and J by 6 bases; unmatched bases: 8.

The chain's CDR3 is CASGLDGVTEAFF. CDR3 in DNA: TGTGCTAGTGGTTTGGACGGGGTCACTGAAGCTTTCTTT. The chain couples TRBV12-5 to TRBJ1-1; D gene ambiguous. Trimming removed 1 base at V and 4 bases at J, with 7 bases between. The CDR3 extends over 13 amino acids. Germline V CDR1 and CDR2: LGHNT, FRNRAP.

The chain employs TRBV30 and TRBJ2-3; 8 positions agree with TRBD1. J was trimmed by 5 bases and V by 3 bases; bases with no gene match: 7. Germline V CDR1 and CDR2: GTSNPN, SVGIG (reference sequence). This CDR3 comprises 14 residues. The CDR3 loop reads CAWRQGGMGDTQYF. The CDR3 DNA follows: TGTGCCTGGAGACAGGGGGGCATGGGAGATACGCAGTATTTT.

The chain uses TRBV9 and TRBJ1-1; 7 nucleotides align to TRBD1. CDR3 length: 14 amino acids. J gave up 1 base and V 6 bases, and 6 bases lay outside the gene matches. Per the germline V gene, CDR1 is SGDLS and CDR2 is YYNGEE. In DNA form, the CDR3 reads TGTGCCAGCACCAAGGGACAGACGAACACTGAAGCTTTCTTT. Translating gives CASTKGQTNTEAFF.

This clone qualifies as medium-sized. The chain links TRBV6-4 to TRBJ2-1, with unresolved D. This CDR3 has 13 amino acids. V lost 4 bases to trimming and J lost 7 bases, with 11 bases between them. Germline V gene data show CDR1 as MRHNA and CDR2 as SNTAGT. DNA of the CDR3: TGTGCCAGCAGTGCGGGTTTTGAGAATGAGCAGTTCTTC. Protein product: CASSAGFENEQFF.

The genes are TRBV5-6 and TRBJ2-5, with 7 nucleotides matching TRBD2. The ends lost 4 bases at V and 5 bases at J; junction bases unmatched: 5. Germline V gene data show CDR1 as SGHDT and CDR2 as YYEEEE. The CDR3 extends over 13 amino acids. The CDR3 sequence: CASSLTGRETQYF. The CDR3 DNA reads TGTGCCAGCAGCCTGACCGGGAGGGAGACCCAGTACTTC.

The chain recombines TRBV6-5 with TRBJ1-6; no definite D call. This CDR3 has 15 residues. The germline CDR1 and CDR2 sequences are MNHEY and SVGAGI. Trimming removed 6 bases from V and 7 bases from J, with 16 bases in between. Here the CDR3 DNA reads TGTGCCAGCAGGGATGCAGAGGGTCGGAATTCACCCCTCCACTTT. This sequence encodes CASRDAEGRNSPLHF.

V gene TRBV9 combines with J gene TRBJ2-2, with TRBD2 as a possible D gene (6 bases). Germline-derived CDR1 and CDR2 are SGDLS and YYNGEE. The CDR3 has 16 residues. The germline V and J ends were trimmed by 0 bases and 6 bases, with 15 bases remaining between them. The CDR3 loop reads CASSVAPGLDPGELFF. The CDR3 DNA reads TGTGCCAGCAGCGTAGCTCCGGGACTGGACCCCGGGGAGCTGTTTTTT.

The chain recombines TRBV11-2 with TRBJ2-4; tentatively, D is TRBD1 (5 bases). V gave up 1 base and J gave up 1 base, with 11 bases separating them. The CDR3 length is 16 residues. Germline-derived CDR1 and CDR2 are SGHAT and FQNNGV. In DNA, the CDR3 is TGTGCCAGCAGCTTAGGACAGCCCCAGGCCAAAAACATTCAGTACTTC. It encodes CASSLGQPQAKNIQYF.

The genes are TRBV28 and TRBJ2-7; D possibly corresponds to TRBD1 (5 bases). With 7 bases removed from V and 3 bases from J, the gap between germline ends came to 16 bases. Germline V gene data show CDR1 as MDHEN and CDR2 as SYDVKM. The CDR3 totals 14 residues. The DNA of the CDR3 is TGTGCCAGCAACCTTAGGCCGCAGGGCTACGAGCAGTACTTC. Its translation: CASNLRPQGYEQYF.

The chain links TRBV14 to TRBJ2-2; D not resolved. Trimming removed 0 bases at V and 5 bases at J, with 4 bases between. The germline V gene has CDR1 SGHDN and CDR2 FVKESK. The CDR3 length is 13 residues. CDR3 DNA sequence: TGTGCCAGCAGCCAAGATCGGACCGGGGAGCTGTTTTTT. This sequence encodes CASSQDRTGELFF.

This clone appeared a single time. The rearrangement joins TRBV5-4 to TRBJ2-7; D perhaps matches TRBD1 (5 bases). CDR1 is SGHNT, CDR2 YYREEE, per germline (reference sequence). The length of the CDR3 is 14 residues. Trimming left V 6 bases short and J 3 bases short, with 16 bases between. The CDR3 coding sequence is TGTGCCAGCACCCTCCGGGCAGGGAACTACGAGCAGTACTTC. This encodes CASTLRAGNYEQYF. Using reference TRBV5-4 and TRBJ2-7 for the parts outside the CDR3, the full variable domain is ETGVTQSPTHLIKTRGQQVTLRCSSQSGHNTVSWYQQALGQGPQFIFQYYREEENGRGNFPPRFSGLQFPNYSSELNVNALELDDSALYLCASTLRAGNYEQYFGPGTRLTVT.

The gene calls are TRBV7-9 and TRBJ2-2; TRBD2 matches at 7 bases. V was clipped by 6 bases and J by 6 bases; unmatched bases: 16. The length of the CDR3 is 17 residues. CDR1 and CDR2 from the germline V gene are SEHNR and FQNEAQ (reference sequence). CDR3: CASSRSFGLGLSGELFF. Here the CDR3 DNA reads TGTGCCAGCAGTCGCTCGTTCGGACTAGGGTTATCCGGGGAGCTGTTTTTT.

The V gene is TRBV27, the J gene TRBJ2-1, with TRBD2 identical over 7 bases. The trim removed 7 bases at V and 7 bases at J, leaving 7 bases unmatched. Looked up from germline, CDR1 is MNHEY and CDR2 is SMNVEV (reference sequence). The CDR3 is 13 residues long. CDR3 sequence reads: CASTSGTTNEQFF. CDR3 bases: TGTGCCAGCACCTCCGGGACTACTAATGAGCAGTTCTTC.

This chain connects TRBV29-1 to TRBJ2-7; weak D call: TRBD1 (6 bases). The germline gives CDR1 SQVTM, CDR2 ANQGSEA. The V end was cut by 4 bases, the J end by 3 bases, with 10 bases between. CDR3 length: 12 residues. The CDR3 sequence is CSVGGQGYEQYF. CDR3 DNA: TGCAGCGTTGGGGGGCAGGGCTACGAGCAGTACTTC.